This T cell receptor beta chain stems from a study of T cell changes during pregnancy in multiple sclerosis. The junction had 7 bases not matched to a gene; V was cut back by 0 bases and J by 8 bases. The V gene's germline CDR1 is LGHNA and CDR2 YSLEER. This CDR3 has 15 residues. The protocol was immunoSEQ multiplex PCR, while the TCRdb copy is restricted to in-frame clones and leaves out a portion. The sample lists about 13,000 clones, roughly 90% occurring once. This sequence originates from a female donor in good health, enrolled as a control in a pregnancy study. The sample consisted of CD8+ T cells from peripheral blood mononuclear cells, taken after pregnancy. The J gene is TRBJ1-1, the V gene TRBV4-3; 9 bases map to TRBD1. CDR3: CASSQDPGTGQEAFF. The DNA for the CDR3 is TGCGCCAGCAGCCAAGATCCGGGGACAGGGCAGGAAGCTTTCTTT.